This T cell receptor (beta chain) was found in a study of blood T cell repertoires in COVID-19. With regard to this clone: Within the sample, other DNA sequences also encode this same CDR3.

In the source study's methods: Counts of nucleated cells, estimated from reference gene primer amplification, were obtained. The table came from immunoSEQ multiplex PCR; TCRdb's copy has only in-frame clones and leaves some out. V, J and clone size were drawn from that table, and D and trimming were deduced from the DNA. This sample carries 200,000 to 250,000 clones, about 85% of them seen once, and the ten largest clones take around 9.6%. Patients from Seattle were sampled longitudinally, starting during active infection. The CDR3 is 13 amino acids. Trimming removed 4 bases from V and 10 bases from J, with 11 bases in between. CDR1 is SGHAT, CDR2 FQNNGV, per germline.

This receptor was taken from a woman in her forties or fifties with COVID-19, enrolled during active disease. Sequenced: peripheral blood. The chain links TRBV11-2 to TRBJ1-6, with D maybe TRBD1 (6 bases). The DNA for the CDR3 is TGTGCCAGCAGCTCGAGGGGGGGCTCACCCCTCCACTTT. Translation gives CASSSRGGSPLHF. Combining the CDR3 with reference TRBV11-2 and TRBJ1-6 gives the whole variable domain EAGVAQSPRYKIIEKRQSVAFWCNPISGHATLYWYQQILGQGPKLLIQFQNNGVVDDSQLPKDRFSAERLKGVDSTLKIQPAKLEDSAVYLCASSSRGGSPLHFGNGTRLTVT.